This paragraph covers one T cell receptor (beta chain) sequence. What it recognizes is unknown. This sample was taken from a study of T-cell memory formation after mild COVID-19. Study-level information: Clustering of TCRs was largely donor specific. Notes on the study in general: Prior to infection, memory already included some responding clones, suggesting cross-reactive memory joined. A balance of CD4 and CD8 characterized clones contracting day 15 to 85, whereas later expanders leaned CD4+.

Trimming at V came to 3 bases and at J to 7 bases, leaving 4 bases not matched to a gene. This CDR3 contains 15 residues. TCRdb fed the 5' RACE reads into MiXCR, producing one record per CDR3 protein. Of some 260,000 distinct CDR3 sequences in the sample, over 15% were seen once. J is TRBJ2-2 and V is TRBV12-3 or TRBV12-4, with TRBD1 identical over 11 bases. The sample was PBMCs or a T cell subset sorted from them (not recorded which). The clonotype originates from a man younger than 35 who had mild COVID-19 (a few samples of this study predate the infection). Cell type and time point are not known. As DNA, the CDR3 is TGTGCCAGCAGTTTGCGGACAGGGGGCATCGGGGAGCTGTTTTTT. Residues: CASSLRTGGIGELFF.